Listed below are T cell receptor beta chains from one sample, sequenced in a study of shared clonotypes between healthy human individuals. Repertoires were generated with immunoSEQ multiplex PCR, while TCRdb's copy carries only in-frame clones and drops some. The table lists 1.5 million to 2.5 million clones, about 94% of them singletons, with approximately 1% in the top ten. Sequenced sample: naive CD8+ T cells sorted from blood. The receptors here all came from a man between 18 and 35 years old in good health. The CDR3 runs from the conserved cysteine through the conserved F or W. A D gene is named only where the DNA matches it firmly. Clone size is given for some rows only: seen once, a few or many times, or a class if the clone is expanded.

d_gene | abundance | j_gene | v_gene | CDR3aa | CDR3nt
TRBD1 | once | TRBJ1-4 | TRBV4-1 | CASSPDRGLVEKLFF | TGCGCCAGCAGCCCAGACAGGGGACTTGTTGAAAAACTGTTTTTT
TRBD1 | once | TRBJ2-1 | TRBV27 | CASSLLTRGPYNEQFF | TGTGCCAGCAGTCTGCTTACGAGGGGGCCGTACAATGAGCAGTTCTTC
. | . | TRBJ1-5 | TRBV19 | CASGYDQPQHF | TGTGCCAGTGGGTACGATCAGCCCCAGCATTTT
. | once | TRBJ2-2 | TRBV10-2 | CASNPTWDGELFF | TGCGCCAGCAACCCGACATGGGACGGGGAGCTGTTTTTT
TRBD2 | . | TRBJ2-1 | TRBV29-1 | CSVEELAGGEQFF | TGCAGCGTTGAGGAGCTAGCGGGAGGTGAGCAGTTCTTC
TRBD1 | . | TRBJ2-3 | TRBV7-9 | CASSLRGPDTQYF | TGTGCCAGCAGTCTTAGGGGGCCAGATACGCAGTATTTT
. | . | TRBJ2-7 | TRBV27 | CASSYRSTYEQYF | TGTGCCAGCAGTTACCGGAGCACCTACGAGCAGTACTTC
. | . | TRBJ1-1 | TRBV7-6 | CASSLVFEGATEAFF | TGTGCCAGCAGCCTAGTCTTTGAAGGGGCGACTGAAGCTTTCTTT
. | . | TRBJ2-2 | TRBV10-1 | CASIPLGVPNTGELFF | TGCGCCAGCATCCCACTAGGGGTCCCGAACACCGGGGAGCTGTTTTTT
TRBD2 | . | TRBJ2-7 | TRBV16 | CASSHGGMWEQYF | TGTGCCAGCAGCCACGGGGGGATGTGGGAGCAGTACTTC
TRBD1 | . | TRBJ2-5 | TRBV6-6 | CASSSTQQGRGETQYF | TGTGCCAGCAGCTCCACCCAACAGGGGAGAGGAGAGACCCAGTACTTC
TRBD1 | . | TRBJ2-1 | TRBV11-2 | CASSSSGQGALSNEQFF | TGTGCCAGCAGCTCCTCCGGACAGGGGGCTTTAAGCAATGAGCAGTTCTTC
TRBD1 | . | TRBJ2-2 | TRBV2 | CASSERGPDTGELFF | TGTGCCAGCAGTGAAAGGGGGCCGGACACCGGGGAGCTGTTTTTT
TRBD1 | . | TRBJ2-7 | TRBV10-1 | CASSEELTGSEQYF | TGCGCCAGCAGTGAGGAACTGACAGGGTCCGAGCAGTACTTC
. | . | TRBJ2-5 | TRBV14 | CASSHRTETQYF | TGTGCCAGCAGCCACCGAACAGAGACCCAGTACTTC
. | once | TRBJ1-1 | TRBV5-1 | CASSPGPGGNTEAFF | TGCGCCAGCAGCCCGGGACCTGGGGGGAACACTGAAGCTTTCTTT